The rows below give T cell receptor beta chains drawn from one sample of a study of T-cell memory formation after mild COVID-19. Each CDR3 protein gets one entry after TCRdb re-called the 5' RACE reads with MiXCR. The data contain over 450,000 distinct CDR3 sequences, around 21% of them seen just once; the ten biggest clones take up 12%. The sequenced sample consisted of PBMCs or a T cell subset sorted from them (not recorded which). These TCRs come from an adult woman who had mild COVID-19 (a few samples of this study predate the infection). Cell type and time point are not known. The CDR3 runs from the conserved cysteine through the conserved F or W. A D gene is named only where the DNA matches it firmly. The size of a clone is reported for some rows only, either as once, few or many, or as a class for expanded clones.

clone_size j_call d_call v_call cdr3_aa cdr3_nt
NA TRBJ1-1 NA TRBV29-1 CSVAYGEAFF TGCAGCGTTGCTTACGGTGAAGCTTTCTTT
NA TRBJ2-5 TRBD2 TRBV7-6 CASSLSPGLAGGETQYF TGTGCCAGCAGCTTATCCCCCGGACTAGCGGGAGGAGAGACCCAGTACTTC
NA TRBJ2-7 TRBD2 TRBV4-3 CASSQDVKAGGFSYEQYF TGCGCCAGCAGCCAAGATGTAAAAGCGGGGGGATTCTCCTACGAGCAGTACTTC
few TRBJ2-4 NA TRBV9 CASSVGGPANIQYF TGTGCCAGCAGCGTAGGAGGTCCCGCAAACATTCAGTACTTC
few TRBJ2-3 TRBD1 TRBV15 CATSRDLGQELYF TGTGCCACCAGCAGAGATCTGGGACAGGAGTTGTATTTT
many TRBJ2-3 NA TRBV5-1 CASYVLPGTDTQYF TGCGCCAGCTACGTCTTGCCCGGCACAGATACGCAGTATTTT
NA TRBJ2-1 NA TRBV5-1 CASSLTWGLTDEQFF TGCGCCAGCAGCTTGACGTGGGGACTGACAGATGAGCAGTTCTTC
few TRBJ1-1 TRBD1 TRBV2 CASRGQGRVTEAFF TGTGCCAGCAGGGGACAGGGGCGGGTCACTGAAGCTTTCTTT
NA TRBJ1-1 TRBD1 TRBV12-3/TRBV12-4 CASSWDRGKSEAFF TGTGCCAGCAGTTGGGACAGGGGGAAGTCTGAAGCTTTCTTT
NA TRBJ1-1 NA TRBV19 CASSTSPTTNTEAFF TGTGCCAGTAGTACCTCCCCGACAACGAACACTGAAGCTTTCTTT
few TRBJ1-4 NA TRBV7-9 CASRPQRPREKLFF TGTGCCAGCAGACCCCAAAGACCGCGAGAAAAACTGTTTTTT
few TRBJ2-1 TRBD1 TRBV12-3/TRBV12-4 CASSLPRDRGYNEQFF TGTGCCAGCAGTTTGCCTCGGGACAGGGGTTACAATGAGCAGTTCTTC
many TRBJ2-1 NA TRBV12-3/TRBV12-4 CASSSYNEQFF TGTGCCAGCAGTTCGTACAATGAGCAGTTCTTC
few TRBJ2-1 NA TRBV30 CAMGLLGEQFF TGTGCGATGGGCCTACTCGGTGAGCAGTTCTTC
few TRBJ2-1 NA TRBV11-2 CASSFWGNVPNEQFF TGTGCCAGCAGCTTTTGGGGGAATGTCCCCAATGAGCAGTTCTTC
many TRBJ2-1 TRBD1 TRBV3-1 CASSRGQGISNEQFF TGTGCCAGCAGTCGCGGACAGGGCATTAGCAATGAGCAGTTCTTC
NA TRBJ2-1 TRBD1 TRBV12-3/TRBV12-4 CASRPPHRGLAFLTSNEQFF TGTGCCAGCAGACCACCTCACAGGGGGCTAGCGTTCTTGACTAGCAATGAGCAGTTCTTC
few TRBJ2-1 TRBD2 TRBV5-1 CASSSGTSGGYEQFF TGCGCCAGCAGCTCCGGGACTAGCGGGGGGTATGAGCAGTTCTTC
few TRBJ2-7 TRBD2 TRBV7-2 CASSLGAGAFEQYF TGTGCCAGCAGCTTAGGAGCGGGAGCCTTCGAGCAGTACTTC
few TRBJ2-1 NA TRBV10-3 CAISGTSINGEQFF TGTGCCATCAGTGGGACCTCAATAAACGGGGAGCAGTTCTTC
NA TRBJ2-3 TRBD2 TRBV20-1 CSARVIAGVTDTQYF TGCAGTGCTAGAGTAATAGCGGGGGTCACAGATACGCAGTATTTT
NA TRBJ1-1 TRBD1 TRBV3-1 CASSPTWDSKYTEAFF TGTGCCAGCAGCCCAACCTGGGACAGTAAGTACACTGAAGCTTTCTTT
NA TRBJ2-3 TRBD2 TRBV9 CASKEGLAGADTQYF TGTGCCAGCAAGGAGGGGCTAGCGGGGGCAGATACGCAGTATTTT
NA TRBJ2-3 TRBD2 TRBV20-1 CSAGNFKRGGTDTKYF TGCAGTGCTGGGAATTTTAAGCGGGGGGGCACAGATACGAAGTATTTT
NA TRBJ2-5 NA TRBV5-5 CASSYRDGDGTQYF TGTGCCAGCAGCTACCGGGACGGAGATGGGACCCAGTACTTC
NA TRBJ2-1 NA TRBV7-8 CASSLIAGINEQFF TGTGCCAGCAGCTTAATTGCAGGGATCAATGAGCAGTTCTTC
NA TRBJ1-4 NA TRBV12-3/TRBV12-4 CASSGLRGEKLFF TGTGCCAGCAGTGGCCTCCGGGGGGAAAAACTGTTTTTT
many TRBJ2-5 NA TRBV7-9 CASSLMSEGQYF TGTGCCAGCAGCTTAATGTCAGAGGGCCAGTACTTC
few TRBJ2-1 TRBD1 TRBV24-1 CATSGDSFYNEQFF TGTGCCACCAGCGGGGACAGCTTCTACAATGAGCAGTTCTTC
NA TRBJ2-1 TRBD2 TRBV5-1 CASSDGTSGGNEQFF TGCGCCAGCAGCGACGGGACTAGCGGGGGCAATGAGCAGTTCTTC
few TRBJ2-3 NA TRBV20-1 CSARDLLVGRSTDTQYF TGCAGTGCTAGAGATTTACTAGTGGGGAGATCCACAGATACGCAGTATTTT
few TRBJ1-5 TRBD1 TRBV12-3/TRBV12-4 CASSFSGGGQPQHF TGTGCCAGCAGTTTCTCAGGGGGCGGTCAGCCCCAGCATTTT
few TRBJ1-1 NA TRBV7-9 CASSLILDTEAFF TGTGCCAGCAGCTTAATTCTGGACACTGAAGCTTTCTTT
few TRBJ1-6 TRBD1 TRBV7-3 CASSTGTAGSPLHF TGTGCCAGCAGCACCGGGACAGCCGGTTCACCCCTCCACTTT
many TRBJ2-7 TRBD1 TRBV4-3 CASSRSRDRVSYEQYF TGCGCCAGCAGCCGGAGCCGGGACAGGGTCTCCTACGAGCAGTACTTC
few TRBJ1-1 NA TRBV12-3/TRBV12-4 CASSSGDAEAFF TGTGCCAGCAGTTCAGGGGATGCTGAAGCTTTCTTT